The 14 T cell receptor beta chains below were found in one sample sequenced in a study of T cell responses to AZD1222 COVID-19 vaccine (dated by TCRdb to about 2021). Taken with the paper, the label for time point translates to: about 28 days (+/-7) after the second vaccine dose. Libraries came from the immunoSEQ multiplex PCR assay. The table was pulled from immuneACCESS by TCRdb, which kept in-frame rearrangements only. Such tables lose some clones; where checked, under half of the loss comes from unresolved V genes, and the rest has no known cause. The sample table contains around 110,000 clones; only one count was recorded for 90% of them. Of the sample, less than 10% is held by the ten largest clones. This specimen consisted of peripheral blood, obtained 28 days after the second AZD1222 dose. The receptors stem from an adult who received the AZD1222 COVID-19 vaccine.

This chain links TRBV30 with TRBJ2-7, with TRBD1 as a possible D gene (6 bases). The CDR3 spans 12 residues. Germline-derived CDR1 and CDR2 are GTSNPN and SVGIG (reference sequence). The V and J ends lost 5 bases and 5 bases respectively, with 13 bases between them. For the CDR3, the DNA is TGTGCCTGGGGGGGCCTAGGGAACGAGCAGTACTTC. Translated, it gives CAWGGLGNEQYF.

The chain employs TRBV11-2 and TRBJ2-4; D is undetermined. Trimming took 6 bases from V and 6 from J, leaving 3 bases between them. Germline V gene data show CDR1 as SGHAT and CDR2 as FQNNGV. The CDR3 totals 10 residues. The CDR3 nucleotides read TGTGCCAGCAGTTCAAACATTCAGTACTTC. This codes for CASSSNIQYF.

This chain joins TRBV29-1 and TRBJ1-2, with a possible D match to TRBD1 (5 bases). The ends were cut back, 6 bases at V and 5 bases at J, with 19 bases in the middle. CDR1 is SQVTM and CDR2 is ANQGSEA in the germline V gene. The CDR3 consists of 14 residues. The CDR3 region is CSVDGDLSAYGYTF. CDR3 nucleotide sequence: TGCAGCGTAGACGGGGACCTTTCGGCATATGGCTACACCTTC. Using reference TRBV29-1 and TRBJ1-2 for the parts outside the CDR3, the full variable domain is SAVISQKPSRDICQRGTSLTIQCQVDSQVTMMFWYRQQPGQSLTLIATANQGSEATYESGFVIDKFPISRPNLTFSTLTVSNMSPEDSSIYLCSVDGDLSAYGYTFGSGTRLTVV.

The V gene is TRBV15, the J gene TRBJ2-3; no firm D call. The CDR3 is 15 amino acids. V lost 2 bases to trimming and J lost 0 bases, with 9 bases between them. Germline CDR1 is LNHNV and CDR2 is YYDKDF (reference sequence). The CDR3 sequence is CATSRLWQSTDTQYF. The CDR3 DNA follows: TGTGCCACCAGCAGACTCTGGCAGAGCACAGATACGCAGTATTTT.

The chain couples TRBV12-5 to TRBJ1-6, with D unclear. There are 19 residues in the CDR3. Germline V gene data show CDR1 as LGHNT and CDR2 as FRNRAP. Trimming pared 0 bases from V and 10 bases from J, leaving 25 bases between. The DNA for the CDR3 is TGTGCTAGTGGTTTGGTACCACCCGGGAACGCGGCATTTCGCTCACCCCTCCACTTT. Amino acids: CASGLVPPGNAAFRSPLHF.

The chain recombines TRBV7-2 with TRBJ1-5, with TRBD1 matching 10 bases. V gave up 5 bases and J gave up 1 base; unmatched junction bases: 2. The CDR3 covers 15 residues. Germline CDR1 is SGHTA and CDR2 is FQGNSA. The DNA of the CDR3 is TGTGCCAGCAGCCGGGGACAGGGGAGCAATCAGCCCCAGCATTTT. Residues: CASSRGQGSNQPQHF.

The chain recombines TRBV24-1 with TRBJ2-1; no firm D call. This CDR3 spans 14 amino acids. V was shortened by 3 bases and J by 7 bases, with 12 bases between the two germline ends. Germline CDR1 is KGHDR and CDR2 is SFDVKD. CDR3 residues: CATSDPRLRNEQFF. The CDR3, as DNA: TGTGCCACCAGTGATCCCCGCCTACGGAATGAGCAGTTCTTC.

The chain employs TRBV5-4 and TRBJ1-4; TRBD1 is a possible D gene (5 bases). CDR3 size: 13 residues. V lost 4 bases to trimming and J lost 3 bases, with 7 bases between them. Germline CDR1 reads SGHNT; CDR2 reads YYREEE (reference sequence). In DNA, the CDR3 is TGTGCCAGCAGCCGGGGGGCTAATGAAAAACTGTTTTTT. It codes for CASSRGANEKLFF.

The chain links TRBV6-5 to TRBJ1-1; TRBD1 might be the D (5 bases). V was clipped by 1 base and J by 0 bases, with 9 bases between them. CDR1 and CDR2 (germline): MNHEY, SVGAGI. The CDR3 loop spans 15 amino acids. CDR3 loop: CASSYLGRMNTEAFF. CDR3 coding DNA: TGTGCCAGCAGTTACTTGGGACGGATGAACACTGAAGCTTTCTTT.

The chain carries TRBV7-9 and TRBJ1-5; no clear D gene. The CDR3 consists of 14 residues. V was shortened by 1 base and J by 1 base, with 5 bases between the two germline ends. The V gene's germline CDR1 is SEHNR and CDR2 FQNEAQ (reference sequence). CDR3 loop: CASSLEASNQPQHF. The CDR3 region has the DNA TGTGCCAGCAGCTTAGAGGCCAGCAATCAGCCCCAGCATTTT.

CDR3 nucleotide sequence: TGCGCCAGCAGCTTCACGGGACCCGAAGAGACCCAGTACTTC. It yields the protein CASSFTGPEETQYF. The J gene is TRBJ2-5, the V gene TRBV5-1; D may correspond to TRBD1 or TRBD2 (5 bases each). This CDR3 contains 14 residues. The V gene's germline CDR1 is SGHRS and CDR2 YFSETQ. Trimming removed 2 bases at V and 3 bases at J, with 11 bases between.

This chain joins TRBV5-4 and TRBJ2-3; D is uncertain. CDR1 is SGHNT and CDR2 is YYREEE in the germline V gene (reference sequence). V was trimmed by 4 bases and J by 6 bases, leaving 24 bases between them. The CDR3 has 17 amino acids. The CDR3 reads CASSPQFDSTSLDTQYF. In DNA form, the CDR3 reads TGTGCCAGCAGCCCACAATTCGACTCTACTTCCCTTGATACGCAGTATTTT. Together with reference TRBV5-4 and TRBJ2-3, the CDR3 gives the full variable domain: ETGVTQSPTHLIKTRGQQVTLRCSSQSGHNTVSWYQQALGQGPQFIFQYYREEENGRGNFPPRFSGLQFPNYSSELNVNALELDDSALYLCASSPQFDSTSLDTQYFGPGTRLTVL.

The chain employs TRBV2 and TRBJ1-5; D is unclear. CDR1 is SNHLY, CDR2 FYNNEI, per germline. The CDR3 sequence is 13 residues long. The V gene lost 7 bases and the J gene lost 5 bases, with 12 bases spanning the gap. The CDR3 coding sequence is TGTGCCAGCACCGGGGTTTGGGATCAGCCCCAGCATTTT. It translates to CASTGVWDQPQHF.

CDR3 amino acids: CASSPGGTGIFGYTF. The CDR3 DNA sequence: TGTGCCAGCAGCCCCGGTGGGACAGGGATTTTTGGCTACACCTTC. The genes are TRBV7-2 and TRBJ1-2; TRBD1 agrees at 9 bases. The trim removed 5 bases at V and 7 bases at J, leaving 11 bases unmatched. The length of the CDR3 is 15 residues. CDR1 and CDR2 (germline): SGHTA, FQGNSA. Filled out from reference TRBV7-2 and TRBJ1-2, the complete variable domain reads GAGVSQSPSNKVTEKGKDVELRCDPISGHTALYWYRQSLGQGLEFLIYFQGNSAPDKSGLPSDRFSAERTGGSVSTLTIQRTQQEDSAVYLCASSPGGTGIFGYTFGSGTRLTVV.